This T cell receptor (beta chain) was recorded in a study of beta chain features in type 1 diabetes. Trimming shortened V by 0 bases and J by 5 bases, and 11 bases separated the two germline ends. This CDR3 contains 14 residues. From germline, CDR1 is SGHRS and CDR2 YFSETQ. Details on this clone: What it binds is unknown.

Overall study findings and caveats: All four CD4+ subsets from Type 1 diabetes patients carried moderately but significantly shorter TCRB CDR3s. Reduced insertions and increased deletions marked VDJ junctions in type 1 diabetes patients. A greater similarity of naive, central memory and Treg TCRB repertoires was seen among patients than among healthy donors.

Staining for CD45RO/CCR7/CD25/CD127/CD95/CD27 allowed sorting of CD4+ naive, central memory, regulatory and stem cell-like memory cells. Sorted populations all exceeded 98% purity. Investigators reverse transcribed all isolated RNA, so they sequenced expressed TCRB transcripts. TCRdb keeps only in-frame clones here, not all; method: immunoSEQ multiplex PCR. Here the sample spans 160,000 or so clones, 8.5% to 10% being singletons. The sequencing input was central memory CD4+ T cells from blood. This sequence was found in a woman aged 30 to 39 with type 1 diabetes. This rearrangement joins TRBV5-1 to TRBJ1-1, with D possibly matching TRBD1 (5 bases). The CDR3 DNA sequence: TGCGCCAGCAGCTTGGTCGGACAAGGGACTGAAGCTTTCTTT. Residues: CASSLVGQGTEAFF.